The rows below give T cell receptor beta chains drawn from one sample of a study of control samples from healthy donors and cancer patients. Some clones are missing from TCRdb's copy, which holds only in-frame ones; the method was immunoSEQ multiplex PCR. Here the sample spans 100,000 to 150,000 clones, around nine tenths being singletons. The material sequenced was blood. The receptors shown here come from a man in his forties or fifties in good health. Both conserved end residues are part of each CDR3. Each record gives: J gene, clone size, V gene, D gene, CDR3 protein, CDR3 DNA. A D gene is named only where the DNA matches it firmly. Only part of the rows carry a size: once, few, many, or a class if the clone is expanded.

>TRBJ1-1|NA|TRBV7-9|NA
CASSLAGAPITEAFF
TGTGCCAGCAGCTTAGCAGGGGCTCCTATCACTGAAGCTTTCTTT
>TRBJ1-4|NA|TRBV2|NA
CASILQINEKLFF
TGTGCCAGCATTTTACAGATTAATGAAAAACTGTTTTTT
>TRBJ1-1|once|TRBV7-9|NA
CASSQGTTEAFF
TGTGCCAGCAGCCAAGGGACCACTGAAGCTTTCTTT
>TRBJ2-2|NA|TRBV7-6|TRBD1
CASSPTGFAGTGELFF
TGTGCCAGCAGCCCGACAGGGTTCGCTGGGACCGGGGAGCTGTTTTTT
>TRBJ1-5|NA|TRBV29-1|NA
CSAGTSTSNQPQHF
TGCAGCGCTGGGACATCCACCAGCAATCAGCCCCAGCATTTT
>TRBJ1-2|NA|TRBV5-8|NA
CASSFQGSYGYTF
TGTGCCAGCAGCTTCCAGGGCAGCTATGGCTACACCTTC
>TRBJ1-1|NA|TRBV5-1|TRBD1
CASSKRQGGSEAFF
TGCGCCAGCAGCAAACGACAGGGCGGGAGTGAAGCTTTCTTT
>TRBJ2-6|once|TRBV5-6|NA
CASSHSDSGANVLTF
TGTGCCAGCAGCCATTCTGACTCTGGGGCCAACGTCCTGACTTTC
>TRBJ1-1|NA|TRBV6-2/TRBV6-3|NA
CASSQRGVRANTEAFF
TGTGCCAGCAGTCAAAGGGGGGTAAGGGCGAACACTGAAGCTTTCTTT
>TRBJ2-7|NA|TRBV5-4|TRBD1
CASTRQGTGEQYF
TGTGCCAGCACAAGACAGGGAACGGGTGAGCAGTACTTC
>TRBJ2-4|NA|TRBV28|NA
CASSLVGATDIQYF
TGTGCCAGCAGTTTAGTGGGGGCTACGGACATTCAGTACTTC
>TRBJ1-2|NA|TRBV19|TRBD1
CASSSMTGFNYGYTF
TGTGCCAGTAGCTCAATGACAGGGTTCAACTATGGCTACACCTTC
>TRBJ1-3|NA|TRBV5-3|NA
CARSSSQGQERDSGNTIYF
TGTGCCAGAAGCTCCTCCCAGGGCCAAGAAAGAGACTCTGGAAACACCATATATTTT
>TRBJ2-7|few|TRBV6-5|NA
CASRPYRKGEQYF
TGTGCCAGCAGACCGTACAGGAAAGGCGAGCAGTACTTC
>TRBJ1-2|NA|TRBV9|NA
CASSVGLSNYGYTF
TGTGCCAGCAGCGTCGGACTGTCTAACTATGGCTACACCTTC
>TRBJ2-2|once|TRBV2|NA
CASSYAQELFF
TGTGCCAGCAGTTACGCGCAAGAACTGTTTTTT
>TRBJ1-3|NA|TRBV28|TRBD1
CASRAKGQGHTIYF
TGTGCCAGCAGGGCTAAGGGACAGGGGCACACCATATATTTT
>TRBJ1-1|once|TRBV3-1/TRBV3-2|NA
CASSQAGGEAFF
TGTGCCAGCAGCCAAGCGGGAGGTGAAGCTTTCTTT
>TRBJ1-1|NA|TRBV5-1|NA
CASSLGSVNTEAFF
TGCGCCAGCAGCTTGGGGTCAGTGAACACTGAAGCTTTCTTT
>TRBJ2-3|NA|TRBV5-1|NA
CASRPPTLTDTQYF
TGCGCCAGCAGGCCCCCGACTCTCACAGATACGCAGTATTTT
>TRBJ1-6|NA|TRBV6-5|TRBD1
CASSYSNRGSPLHF
TGTGCCAGCAGTTACTCTAACAGGGGCTCACCCCTCCACTTT
>TRBJ1-1|once|TRBV21-1|NA
CASSIASKGRDFPEAFF
TGTGCCAGCAGCATCGCTTCAAAGGGGCGAGATTTCCCTGAAGCTTTCTTT
>TRBJ2-1|NA|TRBV7-9|TRBD2
CASSPRPSGTSANEQFF
TGTGCCAGCAGCCCCCGGCCCTCCGGGACTAGCGCAAATGAGCAGTTCTTC
>TRBJ2-2|NA|TRBV7-3|NA
CASSELASTGELFF
TGTGCCAGCAGCGAGCTAGCGAGCACCGGGGAGCTGTTTTTT
>TRBJ2-3|NA|TRBV10-3|TRBD2
CAISESMAPRGAKDTQYF
TGTGCCATCAGTGAGTCGATGGCTCCGCGGGGGGCCAAAGATACGCAGTATTTT
>TRBJ1-2|NA|TRBV20-1|NA
CSAPRYYGYTF
TGCAGTGCTCCGCGATACTATGGCTACACCTTC
>TRBJ1-1|NA|TRBV11-2|TRBD1
CASSLAQGATEAFF
TGTGCCAGCAGCTTAGCACAGGGGGCCACTGAAGCTTTCTTT
>TRBJ1-5|NA|TRBV10-2|TRBD1
CASSIPGQGNQPQHF
TGCGCCAGCAGCATTCCGGGACAGGGAAATCAGCCCCAGCATTTT
>TRBJ2-4|NA|TRBV2|NA
CASSEYVAKNIQYF
TGTGCCAGCAGTGAGTATGTAGCCAAAAACATTCAGTACTTC
>TRBJ2-7|NA|TRBV2|NA
CASIPGIWSYEQYF
TGTGCCAGCATCCCCGGAATATGGTCCTACGAGCAGTACTTC
>TRBJ1-1|NA|TRBV7-3|NA
CASSLVDGNTEAFF
TGTGCCAGCAGCTTGGTGGACGGGAACACTGAAGCTTTCTTT
>TRBJ1-3|NA|TRBV30|NA
CAWSVLLDSRTIYF
TGTGCCTGGAGTGTATTGTTGGACAGTCGGACCATATATTTT
>TRBJ1-4|NA|TRBV29-1|TRBD1
CSVGAGGREKLFF
TGCAGCGTTGGGGCAGGGGGCCGAGAAAAACTGTTTTTT
>TRBJ2-3|NA|TRBV5-6|NA
CASKSIPGDTQYF
TGTGCCAGCAAATCCATCCCGGGGGATACGCAGTATTTT
>TRBJ1-6|few|TRBV3-1/TRBV3-2|NA
CASSQYQQFYNSPLHF
TGTGCCAGCAGCCAGTATCAACAGTTCTATAATTCACCCCTCCACTTT
>TRBJ2-3|NA|TRBV28|TRBD2
CASSRWTSGGTDTQYF
TGTGCCAGCAGCCGCTGGACTAGCGGCGGAACAGATACGCAGTATTTT
>TRBJ2-7|NA|TRBV19|NA
CASSTVSGEQYF
TGTGCCAGTAGTACGGTGTCCGGGGAGCAGTACTTC